These 4 T cell receptor beta chains originate from one sample sequenced in a study of OX40 agonist ivuxolimab in advanced cancers. Libraries were made using the immunoSEQ multiplex PCR assay. TCRdb retrieved this table from immuneACCESS and kept in-frame rearrangements only. Not all clones are present; in checked studies, unresolved V genes account for under half, and no reason is known for the remainder. The sample records roughly 60,000 clones, more than 85% of which are singletons. Less than 0.55% of the sample is in the top ten clones. The sequencing used CD4+ or CD8+ T cells sorted from blood, collected in a trial of the OX40 agonist ivuxolimab. These receptors came from an adult with an advanced solid tumor such as melanoma, head and neck, liver or kidney cancer.

The chain joins TRBV2 to TRBJ2-7, with TRBD2 as a possible D gene (6 bases). V lost 6 bases, J lost 3 bases, and 9 bases lay in between. Per germline, CDR1 SNHLY and CDR2 FYNNEI. This CDR3 is built from 12 residues. CDR3 loop: CASRLALYEQYF. CDR3 coding DNA: TGTGCCAGCAGGCTAGCGCTCTACGAGCAGTACTTC. Combining the CDR3 with reference TRBV2 and TRBJ2-7 gives the whole variable domain EPEVTQTPSHQVTQMGQEVILRCVPISNHLYFYWYRQILGQKVEFLVSFYNNEISEKSEIFDDQFSVERPDGSNFTLKIRSTKLEDSAMYFCASRLALYEQYFGPGTRLTVT.

The V call is TRBV27, the J call TRBJ2-1; 7 nucleotides match TRBD2. J gave up 7 bases and V 7 bases, and 16 bases lay outside the gene matches. The CDR3 loop spans 16 amino acids. Germline V gene sequence: CDR1 MNHEY, CDR2 SMNVEV (reference sequence). CDR3 DNA: TGTGCCAGCATGGAGCCCAGCGGGGAACCTTGGAATGAGCAGTTCTTC. This translates into CASMEPSGEPWNEQFF.

The J gene is TRBJ1-5, the V gene TRBV19, with TRBD1 matching 10 bases. The V and J ends lost 5 bases and 1 base, in that order; junction bases with no gene match: 8. The germline CDR1 and CDR2 sequences are LNHDA and SQIVND (reference sequence). The CDR3 is 17 amino acids. The CDR3 spells CASSARDRGLSNQPQHF. CDR3 DNA: TGTGCCAGTAGTGCCCGGGACAGGGGTTTGAGCAATCAGCCCCAGCATTTT.

The chain carries TRBV6-5 and TRBJ1-2; D is possibly TRBD1 (6 bases). CDR1 MNHEY and CDR2 SVGAGI come from the germline V gene. This CDR3 comprises 14 residues. V was cut by 6 bases and J by 8 bases, with 19 bases left in between. Here the CDR3 DNA reads TGTGCCAGCAGAGGGGGAAGCAAGTCCTGGGGCTACACCTTC. Its protein is CASRGGSKSWGYTF.